The 21 T cell receptor beta chains below were found in one sample sequenced in a study of type 1 regulatory T cells. TCRdb re-derived calls from the reads in MiXCR, one entry per CDR3 protein. The data contain 40,000 to 50,000 distinct CDR3 sequences, over 9% of them singletons. Which antigens these TCRs recognize remains unknown. The sequencing input was cultured non-Tr1 T cells, either the whole culture or a sorted T cell fraction (not recorded which). The receptors shown here come from a human donor in good health.

The chain employs TRBV19 and TRBJ1-5; D ambiguous. From germline, CDR1 is LNHDA and CDR2 SQIVND (reference sequence). V shed 7 bases and J shed 8 bases, with 18 bases lying between them. CDR3 length: 14 residues. CDR3 protein: CASTFLNMVEPQHF. The CDR3 DNA follows: TGTGCCAGTACCTTCTTGAATATGGTTGAGCCCCAGCATTTT.

This clonotype was seen at least ten times. The chain employs TRBV10-3 and TRBJ2-3, with 7 bases lining up with TRBD2. CDR1 and CDR2 (germline): ENHRY, SYGVKD. Trimming took 11 bases from V and 0 from J; bases not matched to a gene: 5. The CDR3 has 13 amino acids. This CDR3 is CAGRGSSTDTQYF. The CDR3 DNA reads TGTGCCGGGAGGGGATCGAGCACAGATACGCAGTATTTT.

This clonotype was counted many times. The CDR3 reads CATSLGSGLARDTQYF. CDR3 nucleotide sequence: TGTGCCACCTCCCTTGGGTCGGGGCTGGCACGAGATACGCAGTATTTT. The V gene is TRBV15, the J gene TRBJ2-3; either TRBD1 or TRBD2 may supply D (5 bases each). V was cut by 8 bases and J by 5 bases, with 23 bases left in between. Germline V gene lookup returns CDR1 LNHNV and CDR2 YYDKDF (reference sequence). This CDR3 has 16 residues.

The table lists this clonotype with many counts. The chain couples TRBV4-3 to TRBJ2-1; 7 nucleotides match TRBD2. Germline-derived CDR1 and CDR2 are LGHNA and YSLEER. This CDR3 region has 16 residues. Trimming removed 0 bases from V and 6 bases from J; junction bases left unmatched: 8. CDR3 nucleotides: TGCGCCAGCAGCCAAGATTATGGCGGGAGCTTCAATGAGCAGTTCTTC. It specifies CASSQDYGGSFNEQFF.

At least ten counts were recorded for this clonotype. The rearrangement joins TRBV9 to TRBJ2-1, with a possible D match to TRBD2 (6 bases). The CDR3 sequence is 16 residues long. Trimming took off 2 bases at V and 3 bases at J, with 15 bases between the two ends. The germline gives CDR1 SGDLS, CDR2 YYNGEE. DNA for the CDR3: TGTGCCAGCAGCGTTCCTTCCGGGAGATACTACAATGAGCAGTTCTTC. This codes for CASSVPSGRYYNEQFF. The full variable domain, rest sourced from reference TRBV9 and TRBJ2-1, is DSGVTQTPKHLITATGQRVTLRCSPRSGDLSVYWYQQSLDQGLQFLIQYYNGEERAKGNILERFSAQQFPDLHSELNLSSLELGDSALYFCASSVPSGRYYNEQFFGPGTRLTVL.

This clonotype was counted between two and nine times. The gene calls are TRBV7-8 and TRBJ2-7; 7 bases align to TRBD2. Unmatched junction bases numbered 7, after V lost 2 bases and J lost 6 bases. The CDR3 contains 14 residues. The germline V gene encodes CDR1 SGHVS and CDR2 FQNEAQ. Written as DNA, the CDR3 is TGTGCCAGCAGCTTAATTGCGGGAGATATCGAGCAGTACTTC. Translation gives CASSLIAGDIEQYF.

Many counts were recorded for this clonotype. The CDR3 region is CASRTSQGGNEQYF. DNA for the CDR3: TGTGCCAGCAGAACTTCGCAGGGTGGCAACGAGCAGTACTTC. V and J are TRBV28 and TRBJ2-7, with D tentatively TRBD1 (5 bases). The V and J ends lost 6 bases and 5 bases respectively, with 17 bases between them. The CDR3 extends over 14 amino acids. The germline V gene encodes CDR1 MDHEN and CDR2 SYDVKM. Together with reference TRBV28 and TRBJ2-7, the CDR3 gives the full variable domain: DVKVTQSSRYLVKRTGEKVFLECVQDMDHENMFWYRQDPGLGLRLIYFSYDVKMKEKGDIPEGYSVSREKKERFSLILESASTNQTSMYLCASRTSQGGNEQYFGPGTRLTVT.

This chain connects TRBV20-1 to TRBJ2-5, with no clear D. The V end lost 3 bases, the J end lost 3 bases, and 8 bases lay between the germline ends. The CDR3 is made up of 12 amino acids. Germline lookup yields CDR1 DFQATT and CDR2 SNEGSKA (reference sequence). CDR3 sequence: CSASTREETQYF. In nucleotides, the CDR3 is TGCAGTGCTAGTACGAGAGAAGAGACCCAGTACTTC.

This clonotype was seen many times. This chain links TRBV27 with TRBJ1-5, with unresolved D. This CDR3 is 13 amino acids long. Germline loops: CDR1 MNHEY, CDR2 SMNVEV (reference sequence). The germline V and J ends were trimmed by 4 bases and 3 bases, with 7 bases remaining between them. CDR3 sequence: CASSSQINQPQHF. The CDR3, as DNA: TGTGCCAGCAGTTCTCAGATCAATCAGCCCCAGCATTTT.

This clonotype was seen a handful of times. This chain uses TRBV20-1 with TRBJ2-7; D is uncertain. Germline V CDR1 and CDR2: DFQATT, SNEGSKA (reference sequence). The length of the CDR3 is 15 residues. V dropped 3 bases and J dropped 2 bases, with 17 bases sitting between them. The CDR3, as DNA: TGCAGTGCTAGCCAAACCCCGGCGATACCCTACGAGCAGTACTTC. Translated: CSASQTPAIPYEQYF.

Ten or more counts support this clonotype. The chain is built from TRBV4-2 and TRBJ2-1, with D perhaps given as TRBD1 or TRBD2 (5 bases each). Germline V gene sequence: CDR1 LGHNA, CDR2 YNFKEQ. The V end was cut by 0 bases, the J end by 0 bases, with 9 bases between. CDR3 length: 16 amino acids. CDR3 residues: CASSQDGGSSYNEQFF. Here the CDR3 DNA reads TGTGCCAGCAGCCAAGATGGGGGTAGCTCCTACAATGAGCAGTTCTTC.

This clonotype was seen a few times. V and J are TRBV5-1 and TRBJ2-1, with a possible D match to TRBD1 (5 bases). The CDR3 runs 15 residues. Trimming left V 4 bases short and J 3 bases short, with 14 bases between. CDR1 and CDR2 from the germline V gene are SGHRS and YFSETQ. The CDR3 sequence is CASSAIARDYNEQFF. CDR3 nucleotides: TGCGCCAGCAGCGCTATAGCCAGGGACTACAATGAGCAGTTCTTC.

This clonotype was seen repeatedly, ten times or more. The rearrangement joins TRBV5-1 to TRBJ2-7; D may be TRBD1 or TRBD2 (5 bases each). This CDR3 has 13 amino acids. The germline V gene has CDR1 SGHRS and CDR2 YFSETQ. V was trimmed by 4 bases and J by 6 bases, leaving 14 bases between them. The CDR3 loop is CASSTGTLSEQYF. CDR3 sequence (DNA): TGCGCCAGCAGCACCGGGACCCTCAGCGAGCAGTACTTC.

This clonotype was seen at least ten times. The chain links TRBV16 to TRBJ1-6, with no clear D. Deletions cut 3 bases from V and 10 bases from J, with 13 bases between. The CDR3 runs 14 residues. Per germline, CDR1 KGHSY and CDR2 FQNENV. The CDR3 is CASSQRADGSPLHF. The CDR3 DNA reads TGTGCCAGCAGCCAGAGGGCCGACGGATCACCCCTCCACTTT.

This clonotype is deemed medium-sized. The genes are TRBV12-3 or TRBV12-4 and TRBJ1-3, with TRBD1 as a possible D gene (5 bases). V dropped 6 bases and J dropped 4 bases, with 10 bases sitting between them. The CDR3 has 13 residues. This CDR3 reads CASRGGTGNTIYF. CDR3 sequence (DNA): TGTGCCAGCAGGGGGGGAACGGGAAACACCATATATTTT.

This clonotype was observed a few times. This chain uses TRBV30 with TRBJ2-1, with D maybe TRBD2 (5 bases). The CDR3 is made up of 15 amino acids. Germline V gene sequence: CDR1 GTSNPN, CDR2 SVGIG (reference sequence). The V and J ends lost 4 bases and 5 bases respectively, with 18 bases between them. CDR3 loop: CAWTKDQRSNNEQFF. The CDR3 DNA is TGTGCCTGGACCAAAGATCAGCGGAGCAACAATGAGCAGTTCTTC.

By share, this clonotype counts as medium-sized. V is TRBV20-1 and J is TRBJ1-1, with unresolved D. V was cut by 7 bases and J by 1 base, with 7 bases left in between. The CDR3 length is 11 residues. The V gene's germline CDR1 is DFQATT and CDR2 SNEGSKA (reference sequence). Here the CDR3 DNA reads TGCAGTGGAGACACGAACACTGAAGCTTTCTTT. This codes for CSGDTNTEAFF.

This clonotype has at least ten counts. V and J are TRBV5-6 and TRBJ2-2, with a weak D call TRBD1 (5 bases). Trimming took off 3 bases at V and 7 bases at J, with 7 bases between the two ends. This CDR3 is 12 amino acids long. Germline V gene sequence: CDR1 SGHDT, CDR2 YYEEEE. The chain's CDR3 is CASSWGYGELFF. As DNA, the CDR3 is TGTGCCAGCAGCTGGGGCTACGGGGAGCTGTTTTTT.

The V gene is TRBV12-3 or TRBV12-4, the J gene TRBJ2-4, with D hard to call. There are 15 residues in the CDR3. The ends were cut back, 4 bases at V and 0 bases at J, with 10 bases in the middle. The CDR3 region has the DNA TGTGCCAGCAGTTCTAGAAGTCAAGCCAAAAACATTCAGTACTTC. Amino acid sequence: CASSSRSQAKNIQYF.

Ten or more counts support this clonotype. This chain uses TRBV5-6 with TRBJ1-2, with 7 bases identical to TRBD1. Germline CDR1 and CDR2: SGHDT and YYEEEE. V shed 0 bases and J 5 bases; nucleotides not matched to a gene: 4. The CDR3 contains 14 residues. The CDR3 loop reads CASSLGQGGYGYTF. CDR3 coding DNA: TGTGCCAGCAGCTTGGGGCAGGGGGGATATGGCTACACCTTC.

This clonotype was found many times. This chain links TRBV5-5 with TRBJ1-1; D not certain. This CDR3 spans 14 amino acids. Germline V lookup: CDR1 SGHKS, CDR2 YYEKEE (reference sequence). V dropped 4 bases and J dropped 1 base, with 11 bases sitting between them. Here the CDR3 DNA reads TGTGCCAGCAGCCTCAGACATCCGAACACTGAAGCTTTCTTT. Its translation is CASSLRHPNTEAFF.